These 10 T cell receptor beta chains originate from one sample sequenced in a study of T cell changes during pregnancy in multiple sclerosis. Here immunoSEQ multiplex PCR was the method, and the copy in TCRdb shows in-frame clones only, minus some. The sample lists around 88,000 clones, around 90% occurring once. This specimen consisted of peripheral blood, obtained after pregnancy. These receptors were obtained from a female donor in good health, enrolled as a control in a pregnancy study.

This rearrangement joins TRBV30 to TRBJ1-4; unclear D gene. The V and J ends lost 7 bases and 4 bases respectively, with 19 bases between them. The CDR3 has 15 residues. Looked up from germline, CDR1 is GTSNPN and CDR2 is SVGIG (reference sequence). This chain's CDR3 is CASSGGLGYNEKLFF. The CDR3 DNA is TGTGCCTCCTCGGGAGGTCTGGGGTATAATGAAAAACTGTTTTTT.

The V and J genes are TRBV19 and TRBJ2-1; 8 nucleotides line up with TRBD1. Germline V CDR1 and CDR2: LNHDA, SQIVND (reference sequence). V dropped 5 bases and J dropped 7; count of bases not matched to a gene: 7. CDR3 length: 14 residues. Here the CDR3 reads CASSAAGGRNEQFF. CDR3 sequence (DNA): TGTGCCAGTAGTGCAGCAGGGGGCCGGAATGAGCAGTTCTTC.

CDR3 sequence (DNA): TGTGCAAGTCGCTTAGTATACAGTAGCACAGATACGCAGTATTTT. Translating gives CASRLVYSSTDTQYF. The gene calls are TRBV12-2 and TRBJ2-3; the table assigns TRBD1, which was not confirmed against the DNA. TRBV12-2 constitutes a pseudogene. CDR3 length equals 15 residues.

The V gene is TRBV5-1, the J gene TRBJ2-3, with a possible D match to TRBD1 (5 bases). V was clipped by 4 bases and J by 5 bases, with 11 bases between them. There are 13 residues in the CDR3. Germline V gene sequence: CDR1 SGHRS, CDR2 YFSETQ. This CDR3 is CASSGDSLDTQYF. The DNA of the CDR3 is TGCGCCAGCAGCGGCGACAGTTTAGATACGCAGTATTTT.

CDR3 DNA sequence: TGTGCCACCAGCAGACCCTTGGTGGCGGAGCCAAACAATGAGCAGTTCTTC. Translation: CATSRPLVAEPNNEQFF. V is TRBV15 and J is TRBJ2-1; D is undetermined. The CDR3 extends over 17 amino acids. Germline CDR1 reads LNHNV; CDR2 reads YYDKDF (reference sequence). Trimming took off 2 bases at V and 5 bases at J, with 19 bases between the two ends.

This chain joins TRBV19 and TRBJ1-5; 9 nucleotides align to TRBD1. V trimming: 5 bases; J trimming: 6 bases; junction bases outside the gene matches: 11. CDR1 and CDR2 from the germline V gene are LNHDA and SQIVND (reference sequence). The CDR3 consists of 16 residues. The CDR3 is CASSVLTGGRGQPQHF. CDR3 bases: TGTGCCAGTAGTGTCTTAACAGGGGGCCGGGGTCAGCCCCAGCATTTT. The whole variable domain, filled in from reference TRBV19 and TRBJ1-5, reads DGGITQSPKYLFRKEGQNVTLSCEQNLNHDAMYWYRQDPGQGLRLIYYSQIVNDFQKGDIAEGYSVSREKKESFPLTVTSAQKNPTAFYLCASSVLTGGRGQPQHFGDGTRLSIL.

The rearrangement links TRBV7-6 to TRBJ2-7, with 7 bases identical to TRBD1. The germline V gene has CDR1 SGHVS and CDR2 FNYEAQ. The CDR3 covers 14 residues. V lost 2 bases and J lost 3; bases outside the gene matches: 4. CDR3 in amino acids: CASSLPGQHYEQYF. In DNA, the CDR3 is TGTGCCAGCAGCTTACCGGGACAGCACTACGAGCAGTACTTC.

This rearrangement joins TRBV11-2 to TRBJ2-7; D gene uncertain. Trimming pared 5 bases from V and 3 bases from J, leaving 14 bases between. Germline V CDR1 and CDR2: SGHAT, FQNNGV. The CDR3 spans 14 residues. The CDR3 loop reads CASSAPPRVYEQYF. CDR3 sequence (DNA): TGTGCCAGCAGCGCACCCCCACGGGTCTACGAGCAGTACTTC.

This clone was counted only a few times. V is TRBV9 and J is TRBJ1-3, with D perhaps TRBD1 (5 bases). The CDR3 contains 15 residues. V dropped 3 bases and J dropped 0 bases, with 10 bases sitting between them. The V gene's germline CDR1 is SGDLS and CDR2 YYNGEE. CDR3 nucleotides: TGTGCCAGCAGCGCGGGGACTAGCTCTGGAAACACCATATATTTT. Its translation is CASSAGTSSGNTIYF.

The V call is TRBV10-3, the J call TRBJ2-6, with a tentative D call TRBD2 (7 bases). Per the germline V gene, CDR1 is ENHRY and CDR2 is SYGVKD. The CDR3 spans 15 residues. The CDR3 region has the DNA TGTGCGGCAGGGAGGGGGGGCTCTGGGGCCAACGTCCTGACTTTC. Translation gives CAAGRGGSGANVLTF.